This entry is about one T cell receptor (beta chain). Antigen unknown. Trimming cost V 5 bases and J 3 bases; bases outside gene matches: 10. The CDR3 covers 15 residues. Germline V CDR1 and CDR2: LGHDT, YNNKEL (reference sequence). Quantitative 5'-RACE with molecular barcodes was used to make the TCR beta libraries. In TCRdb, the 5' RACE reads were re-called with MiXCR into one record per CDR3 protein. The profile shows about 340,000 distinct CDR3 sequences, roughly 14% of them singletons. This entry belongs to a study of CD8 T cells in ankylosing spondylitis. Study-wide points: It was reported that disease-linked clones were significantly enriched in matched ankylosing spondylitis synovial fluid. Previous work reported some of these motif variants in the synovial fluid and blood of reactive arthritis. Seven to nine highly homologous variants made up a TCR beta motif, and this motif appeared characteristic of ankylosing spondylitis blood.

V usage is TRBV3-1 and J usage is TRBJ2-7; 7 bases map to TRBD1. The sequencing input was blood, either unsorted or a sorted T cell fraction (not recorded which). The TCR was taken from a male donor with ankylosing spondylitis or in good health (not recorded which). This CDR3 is CASSETGVALYEQYF. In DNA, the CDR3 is TGTGCCAGCAGCGAAACAGGGGTCGCCCTCTACGAGCAGTACTTC.